This T cell receptor beta chain came from a study of OX40 agonist ivuxolimab in advanced cancers. TCRdb's table, derived via immunoSEQ multiplex PCR, lists solely in-frame clones and lacks some. The repertoire has about 26,000 clones, approximately 80% of them found once; the top ten carry more than 11%. This clone has a handful of counts. CDR3 size: 19 residues. Trimming removed 0 bases from V and 2 bases from J, with 23 bases in between. The rearrangement links TRBV5-3 to TRBJ2-5; perhaps TRBD1 as D (5 bases). TRBV5-3 is classed as an ORF, of uncertain function. The TCR comes from an adult with an advanced solid tumor such as melanoma, head and neck, liver or kidney cancer. The material was CD4+ or CD8+ T cells sorted from blood, obtained in a trial of the OX40 agonist ivuxolimab. The CDR3 DNA reads as TGTGCCAGAAGCTTGGGGGGAAGGACGTCCGGCAAGGGGCAAGAGACCCAGTACTTC. This sequence encodes CARSLGGRTSGKGQETQYF.